This T cell receptor beta chain was identified during a study of Ad26.COV2.S vaccination and SARS-CoV-2 variants. Study at large: Ad26.COV2.S given intramuscularly, once or twice 56 days apart.

Treatment meaning: around 19 received Ad26.COV2.S at low or high dose, single or two shots; about 5 received placebo; per-sample allocation not given. Day 63 after the first injection of vaccine or placebo was the sampling time. Study-level points and caveats: Breadth of non-spike TCRs did not differ between vaccinees and placebo recipients.

Profiling relied on immunoSEQ multiplex PCR, and the TCRdb table lists in-frame clones only, not all of them. Here the sample spans roughly 420,000 clones, approximately 92% being singletons. As to this clone: Its cognate antigen is unknown.

The germline V gene has CDR1 SGHTA and CDR2 FQGNSA. V dropped 5 bases and J dropped 2 bases, with 16 bases sitting between them. CDR3 length equals 16 residues. The sample here was peripheral blood, taken in a trial of Ad26.COV2.S vaccine versus placebo. This TCR was sampled from a person between 18 and 59 years old who received the Ad26.COV2.S COVID-19 vaccine or a placebo. This chain uses TRBV7-2 with TRBJ2-1; no firm D call. The CDR3 is CASSKNPKSAYNEQFF. In DNA, the CDR3 is TGTGCCAGCAGCAAAAATCCCAAGAGCGCCTACAATGAGCAGTTCTTC.